Listed below are T cell receptor beta chains from one sample, sequenced in a study of vaccination and CD4 T cells after COVID-19. TCRdb re-called the PCR reads through MiXCR, storing one row per CDR3 protein. The data hold fewer than 20,000 distinct CDR3 sequences, with approximately 50% observed a single time. The antigens of these receptors remain unknown. The sample consisted of cultured CD4+ T cells from blood, taken after SARS-CoV-2 vaccination. The receptor set was obtained from a human donor with COVID-19. The CDR3 runs from the conserved cysteine through the conserved F or W. D genes are given only for firm matches. Clone size is shown for a subset of rows, as once, few, many or a class of expanded clone.

v_gene	d_gene	abundance	j_gene	CDR3aa	CDR3nt
TRBV7-8	TRBD1	few	TRBJ1-2	CASSPGPGTGANYGYTF	TGTGCCAGCAGCCCTGGTCCCGGGACAGGGGCCAACTATGGCTACACCTTC
TRBV11-2	TRBD2	.	TRBJ2-7	CASSLAILAGELYEQYF	TGTGCCAGCAGCTTAGCTATCCTAGCGGGGGAACTCTACGAGCAGTACTTC
TRBV7-8	.	once	TRBJ2-2	CASKASPSTGELFF	TGTGCCAGCAAGGCCAGCCCGAGCACCGGGGAGCTGTTTTTT
TRBV11-3	TRBD1	.	TRBJ2-2	CASSLQGVTGELFF	TGTGCCAGCAGCTTACAGGGGGTAACCGGGGAGCTGTTTTTT
TRBV11-3	TRBD1	.	TRBJ2-7	CASSLRGQGANEQYF	TGTGCCAGCAGCCTACGGGGACAGGGGGCGAACGAGCAGTACTTC
TRBV12-3/TRBV12-4	TRBD1	.	TRBJ2-5	CASSLPGQGEGTQYF	TGTGCCAGCAGTTTACCCGGACAGGGTGAGGGGACCCAGTACTTC
TRBV6-1	.	few	TRBJ1-2	CASRTDTAYYGYTF	TGTGCCAGCAGGACCGACACAGCATACTATGGCTACACCTTC
TRBV2	TRBD1	.	TRBJ1-6	CASSLRDRDSPLHF	TGTGCCAGCAGTCTTCGGGACAGGGATTCACCCCTCCACTTT
TRBV2	.	.	TRBJ2-2	CASSFTGTGELFF	TGTGCCAGCAGTTTCACAGGCACCGGGGAGCTGTTTTTT
TRBV6-1	.	.	TRBJ2-3	CASRDINQLDTQYF	TGTGCCAGCAGGGATATCAATCAATTAGATACGCAGTATTTT
TRBV29-1	.	.	TRBJ1-5	CSVLVGSNQPQHF	TGCAGCGTTTTGGTTGGGTCCAATCAGCCCCAGCATTTT
TRBV6-4	.	few	TRBJ1-6	CASSVGAFNSPLHF	TGTGCCAGCAGTGTGGGGGCCTTTAATTCACCCCTCCACTTT
TRBV7-9	.	.	TRBJ1-5	CASSLDAGGQPQHF	TGTGCCAGCAGCTTAGATGCTGGGGGTCAGCCCCAGCATTTT
TRBV5-1	.	few	TRBJ2-5	CASSLAGSETQYF	TGCGCCAGCAGCTTGGCGGGGTCAGAGACCCAGTACTTC
TRBV21-1	.	.	TRBJ2-4	CASSKTAELAKNIQYF	TGTGCCAGCAGCAAAACTGCAGAACTAGCCAAAAACATTCAGTACTTC
TRBV28	.	few	TRBJ1-1	CATKLTANTEAFF	TGTGCCACTAAACTCACAGCGAACACTGAAGCTTTCTTT
TRBV2	.	few	TRBJ1-5	CASLRGGAGQPQHF	TGTGCCAGCCTTCGGGGGGGCGCCGGTCAGCCCCAGCATTTT
TRBV11-2	TRBD1	.	TRBJ1-6	CASSRGGQGNSPLHF	TGTGCCAGCAGCCGCGGAGGACAGGGGAATTCACCCCTCCACTTT
TRBV15	.	.	TRBJ2-3	CATSKRANSPDTQYF	TGTGCCACCAGCAAACGGGCCAATAGCCCAGATACGCAGTATTTT
TRBV6-5	TRBD1	few	TRBJ2-7	CASSYKGQGTYEQYF	TGTGCCAGCAGTTATAAGGGACAGGGAACCTACGAGCAGTACTTC
TRBV10-3	.	.	TRBJ1-2	CAISEPAGAVGGYTF	TGTGCCATCAGTGAGCCGGCAGGGGCTGTGGGAGGCTACACCTTC
TRBV5-4	.	.	TRBJ2-5	CASQPGGTGTETQYF	TGTGCCAGCCAGCCTGGGGGAACAGGGACAGAGACCCAGTACTTC
TRBV12-3/TRBV12-4	.	few	TRBJ1-6	CASSLGAGDNSPLHF	TGTGCCAGCAGTTTAGGAGCAGGGGACAATTCACCCCTCCACTTT
TRBV2	.	.	TRBJ1-6	CASRDSNSPLHF	TGTGCCAGCAGGGACAGTAATTCACCCCTCCACTTT
TRBV6-2/TRBV6-3	TRBD1	.	TRBJ2-1	CASRPGTGMDNEQFF	TGTGCCAGCAGGCCCGGGACAGGGATGGACAATGAGCAGTTCTTC
TRBV2	TRBD1	.	TRBJ2-2	CASSRDSANTGELFF	TGTGCCAGCAGTAGGGACAGCGCGAACACCGGGGAGCTGTTTTTT
TRBV5-1	.	.	TRBJ1-1	CASSLSQTNTEAFF	TGCGCCAGCAGCTTGTCCCAGACTAACACTGAAGCTTTCTTT
TRBV24-1	.	few	TRBJ2-5	CATSDPGPGQETQYF	TGTGCCACCAGTGACCCCGGTCCGGGGCAAGAGACCCAGTACTTC
TRBV6-1	.	.	TRBJ2-5	CASQGLQETQYF	TGTGCCAGCCAAGGGCTGCAAGAGACCCAGTACTTC
TRBV6-1	.	.	TRBJ1-2	CASSEALSLIYGYTF	TGTGCCAGCAGTGAAGCGCTTTCCTTGATCTATGGCTACACCTTC
TRBV30	TRBD1	.	TRBJ1-4	CAWSPQGKKLFF	TGTGCCTGGAGCCCACAGGGGAAGAAACTGTTTTTT
TRBV28	.	.	TRBJ1-2	CASLRDSYGYTF	TGTGCCAGCCTCAGGGATAGCTATGGCTACACCTTC
TRBV7-7	TRBD2	.	TRBJ2-1	CASSPRTSGGANEQFF	TGTGCTAGCAGCCCAAGGACTAGCGGGGGGGCCAATGAGCAGTTCTTC
TRBV11-2	.	once	TRBJ2-2	CASSLAHVGGELFF	TGTGCCAGCAGCTTAGCCCATGTGGGCGGGGAGCTGTTTTTT
TRBV6-2/TRBV6-3	.	.	TRBJ1-5	CASSKPDSYNQPQHF	TGTGCCAGCAGCAAACCAGACTCGTACAATCAGCCCCAGCATTTT